The 27 T cell receptor beta chains given below trace back to one sample, sequenced in a study of T cells in Graves' hyperthyroidism and ophthalmopathy. TCR beta CDR3 regions were amplified from RNA transcripts. When the TCR CDR3 underwent first-round RT-PCR, the HTBI primer set was used. TCRdb redid the calling of the multiplex PCR reads with MiXCR, one entry per CDR3 protein. The profile shows a few hundred thousand distinct CDR3 sequences, about half of them singletons. The sample taken for sequencing was peripheral blood or thyroid tissue (not recorded which). The receptors were sampled from a young woman with Graves' hyperthyroidism.

This clonotype was detected ten times or more. The rearrangement joins TRBV4-3 to TRBJ2-5; TRBD2 aligns across 7 bases. Germline V gene sequence: CDR1 LGHNA, CDR2 YSLEER. The CDR3 loop spans 17 amino acids. The V segment lost 7 bases and the J segment 1 base; nucleotides outside the gene matches: 15. CDR3 DNA sequence: TGCGCCAGCACCCTAAACGGGAGGAGGGATGTCCAAGAGACCCAGTACTTC. Amino acid sequence: CASTLNGRRDVQETQYF.

At least ten counts were recorded for this clonotype. V usage is TRBV7-2 and J usage is TRBJ1-5, with no clear D. There are 14 residues in the CDR3. Germline V gene sequence: CDR1 SGHTA, CDR2 FQGNSA. V lost 1 base and J lost 0, with 4 bases in between. The CDR3 coding sequence is TGTGCCAGCAGCTTAGTAGTTAGCAATCAGCCCCAGCATTTT. Residues: CASSLVVSNQPQHF.

The chain joins TRBV29-1 to TRBJ2-5; weak D call: TRBD2 (6 bases). Trimming cost V 5 bases and J 9 bases, with 19 bases left between them. The CDR3 totals 13 residues. CDR1 is SQVTM, CDR2 ANQGSEA, per germline. CDR3 residues: CSVRRDGNQPQYF. Here the CDR3 DNA reads TGCAGCGTTAGGCGGGACGGCAATCAGCCCCAGTACTTC.

This clonotype was seen a few times. The rearrangement uses TRBV7-9 and TRBJ2-7; TRBD2 aligns across 13 bases. With V trimmed by 1 base and J by 7 bases, 10 bases remained unmatched. The CDR3 totals 17 residues. Looked up from germline, CDR1 is SEHNR and CDR2 is FQNEAQ (reference sequence). The CDR3 sequence: CASSLVRTSGSRNEQYF. Here the CDR3 DNA reads TGTGCCAGCAGCTTAGTCCGGACTAGCGGGAGTAGAAATGAGCAGTACTTC.

This clonotype was seen ten or more times. This chain links TRBV3-1 with TRBJ1-1; TRBD1 might be the D (5 bases). V lost 3 bases and J lost 0, with 17 bases in between. The CDR3 runs to 17 residues. CDR1 and CDR2 from the germline V gene are LGHDT and YNNKEL (reference sequence). In DNA, the CDR3 is TGTGCCAGCAGCCATGGACACCGGGGAGGTATGAACACTGAAGCTTTCTTT. This translates into CASSHGHRGGMNTEAFF.

This clonotype was counted ten times or more. V usage is TRBV7-2 and J usage is TRBJ1-1, with D possibly being TRBD1 (5 bases). Germline CDR1 reads SGHTA; CDR2 reads FQGNSA. V was trimmed by 6 bases and J by 5 bases, leaving 10 bases between them. This CDR3 is 12 amino acids long. The CDR3 loop reads CASSSQGTEAFF. The CDR3 bases are TGTGCCAGCAGTTCCCAGGGTACTGAAGCTTTCTTT. Using reference TRBV7-2 and TRBJ1-1 for the parts outside the CDR3, the full variable domain is GAGVSQSPSNKVTEKGKDVELRCDPISGHTALYWYRQSLGQGLEFLIYFQGNSAPDKSGLPSDRFSAERTGGSVSTLTIQRTQQEDSAVYLCASSSQGTEAFFGQGTRLTVV.

This clonotype was counted many times. This chain links TRBV20-1 with TRBJ2-7, with 8 bases fitting TRBD2. The CDR3 has 15 amino acids. V lost 3 bases to trimming and J lost 2 bases; unmatched junction nucleotides: 9. Germline V gene lookup returns CDR1 DFQATT and CDR2 SNEGSKA (reference sequence). CDR3 sequence reads: CSARGSGRFPYEQYF. CDR3 nucleotides: TGCAGTGCTAGGGGCAGCGGGAGATTTCCCTACGAGCAGTACTTC.

Details on this clonotype: A read error may explain this, as a much larger clone is one base away. The chain recombines TRBV7-2 with TRBJ2-3, with D unresolved. CDR1 is SGHTA, CDR2 FQGNSA, per germline. The length of the CDR3 is 13 residues. CDR3 nucleotides: TGTGCCAACAGCCCGGACAGCACAGATACGCAGTATTTT. Encoded protein: CANSPDSTDTQYF.

This clonotype was recorded a few times. The V and J genes are TRBV6-1 and TRBJ2-2; TRBD2 matches 7 bases. V trimming: 6 bases; J trimming: 3 bases; junction bases outside the gene matches: 10. The CDR3 extends over 16 amino acids. The V gene's germline CDR1 is MNHNS and CDR2 SASEGT. The CDR3 region is CASSFGGSRDTGELFF. The CDR3 DNA is TGTGCCAGCAGCTTCGGGGGGAGTCGGGACACCGGGGAGCTGTTTTTT.

This clonotype appeared a single time. This could be a read error, since a much larger clone is one nucleotide away. This CDR3 fails to terminate in the conserved phenylalanine or tryptophan, so it likely reflects a read error. The gene calls are TRBV3-1 and TRBJ2-7, with D possibly TRBD2 on 6 matching bases. Germline CDR1 reads LGHDT; CDR2 reads YNNKEL (reference sequence). The V and J ends lost 3 bases and 3 bases respectively, with 18 bases between them. This CDR3 region has 16 residues. The CDR3 sequence: CASSHRGAGSGYEQYS. The CDR3 DNA sequence: TGTGCCAGCAGCCACCGAGGCGCGGGATCGGGCTACGAGCAGTACTCC.

This clonotype has a count of ten or more. V is TRBV5-1 and J is TRBJ2-7, with TRBD2 matching 7 bases. Trimming cost V 3 bases and J 4 bases; bases outside gene matches: 4. There are 13 residues in the CDR3. From germline, CDR1 is SGHRS and CDR2 YFSETQ. The CDR3 loop is CASSWGGHYEQYF. The CDR3 region has the DNA TGCGCCAGCAGCTGGGGGGGTCATTACGAGCAGTACTTC.

A remark on this clonotype: This may come from a read error, since a much larger clone is one base off. V and J are TRBV6-1 and TRBJ1-5; 8 bases align to TRBD1. The CDR3 has 14 amino acids. From germline, CDR1 is MNHNS and CDR2 SASEGT. CDR3 nucleotide sequence: TGTGCCCGCAGTGAAGTCAGGGGGCCTCAGCCCCAGCATTTT. Its translation: CARSEVRGPQPQHF.

This clonotype was detected ten times or more. The V call is TRBV20-1, the J call TRBJ1-4, with TRBD1 as a possible D gene (6 bases). The V gene lost 2 bases and the J gene lost 11 bases, with 21 bases spanning the gap. Germline values: CDR1 DFQATT, CDR2 SNEGSKA (reference sequence). This CDR3 is built from 15 residues. This chain's CDR3 is CSARRSGTNNGKLFF. The CDR3 DNA reads as TGCAGTGCTAGACGTAGCGGGACAAATAACGGGAAACTGTTTTTT.

The rearrangement uses TRBV6-1 and TRBJ1-5; 8 bases line up with TRBD1. This CDR3 region has 14 residues. V shed 6 bases and J 6 bases; nucleotides not matched to a gene: 7. Germline CDR1 and CDR2: MNHNS and SASEGT. The CDR3 sequence: CASRNGQGVQPQHF. The CDR3, as DNA: TGTGCCAGCAGAAATGGACAGGGAGTTCAGCCCCAGCATTTT.

The genes are TRBV10-3 and TRBJ2-3; 9 nucleotides agree with TRBD1. This CDR3 comprises 13 residues. After removal of 7 bases from V and 8 bases from J, the junction contained 7 bases not matched to a gene. Germline loops: CDR1 ENHRY, CDR2 SYGVKD. The CDR3 region is CAITRDRDGTQYF. For the CDR3, the DNA is TGTGCCATCACCAGGGACAGGGACGGTACGCAGTATTTT.

With regard to this clonotype: A read error may produce the germline difference seen at one junction end. The V gene is TRBV10-3, the J gene TRBJ1-2; maybe TRBD1 (6 bases). This CDR3 spans 15 amino acids. Germline CDR1 and CDR2: ENHRY and SYGVKD. The CDR3 loop is CASSSGGHSNYGYTF. In DNA, the CDR3 is TGTGCCAGCAGTTCCGGGGGCCATTCTAACTATGGCTACACCTTC.

A single count supports this clonotype. The limits of the CDR3 on the DNA are not certain, so only TCRdb's listed CDR3 is given. The gene calls are TRBV29-1 and TRBJ1-2; TRBD1 is the table's D call, not checked against the DNA. The CDR3 is 11 residues long, counting both termini. CDR1 and CDR2 (germline): SQVTM, ANQGSEA. CDR3 protein: CSVAHGAGHTF.

The sample holds a few counts of this clonotype. The chain carries TRBV6-6 and TRBJ1-5; 12 nucleotides align to TRBD1. Germline CDR1 MNHNY, CDR2 SVGAGI (reference sequence). V lost 5 bases and J lost 7; bases outside the gene matches: 9. The length of the CDR3 is 16 residues. CDR3 in DNA: TGTGCCAGCAGTGGCCGGGACAGGGGGCCAGGCCAGCCCCAGCATTTT. It specifies CASSGRDRGPGQPQHF.

The V and J genes are TRBV7-3 and TRBJ1-5; D gene uncertain. There are 17 residues in the CDR3. Germline CDR1 reads SGHTA; CDR2 reads FQGTGA. Between the trimmed V and J ends, which lost 3 bases and 0 bases, there was a span of 15 bases. The CDR3 DNA is TGTGCCAGCAGCTTCCTCGGTAGCGGGAATAGCAATCAGCCCCAGCATTTT. This encodes CASSFLGSGNSNQPQHF.

As concerns this clonotype: Just one base apart from a much larger clone, this may be a read error. The chain carries TRBV5-1 and TRBJ2-7; D might be TRBD1 (5 bases). CDR1 is SGHRS and CDR2 is YFSETQ in the germline V gene. Trimming shortened V by 4 bases and J by 6 bases, and 17 bases separated the two germline ends. The CDR3 is made up of 14 amino acids. The chain's CDR3 is CASSVVEQAFEQYF. The CDR3 nucleotides read TGCGCCAGCAGCGTGGTAGAACAGGCTTTCGAGCAGTACTTC.

The sample holds many counts of this clonotype. The J gene is TRBJ2-7, the V gene TRBV2; 8 positions agree with TRBD2. Trimming took 2 bases from V and 5 from J; bases not matched to a gene: 11. Per germline, CDR1 SNHLY and CDR2 FYNNEI. This CDR3 is 16 amino acids long. The CDR3 loop reads CASSEIPAGGGNEQYF. The CDR3 DNA is TGTGCCAGCAGTGAAATCCCTGCGGGAGGAGGCAACGAGCAGTACTTC.

J is TRBJ2-6 and V is TRBV29-1, with TRBD1 matching over 8 bases. The junction had 1 base not matched to a gene; V was cut back by 1 base and J by 17 bases. This CDR3 has 10 amino acids. CDR1 SQVTM and CDR2 ANQGSEA come from the germline V gene. CDR3 sequence: CSVEGTGMTF. For the CDR3, the DNA is TGCAGCGTTGAAGGGACAGGGATGACTTTC.

The CDR3 DNA sequence: TGTGCCAGCAGCTTAGAAGGGGGGGCGGGGCAGTACTTC. Translation: CASSLEGGAGQYF. This chain joins TRBV7-9 and TRBJ2-7; the D gene is possibly TRBD2 (7 bases). The V end was cut by 1 base, the J end by 9 bases, with 13 bases between. Germline CDR1 and CDR2: SEHNR and FQNEAQ (reference sequence). The CDR3 sequence is 13 residues long.

This clonotype was seen many times. The chain links TRBV19 to TRBJ1-1, with a possible D match to TRBD1 (5 bases). The germline CDR1 and CDR2 sequences are LNHDA and SQIVND (reference sequence). Deletions cut 5 bases from V and 10 bases from J, with 14 bases between. The CDR3 covers 12 residues. CDR3 sequence: CASSPSDSSAFF. CDR3 nucleotide sequence: TGTGCCAGTAGTCCAAGTGACAGTTCAGCTTTCTTT.

The chain links TRBV7-9 to TRBJ2-3, with D perhaps being TRBD1 or TRBD2 (6 bases each). The CDR3 consists of 15 residues. Looked up from germline, CDR1 is SEHNR and CDR2 is FQNEAQ (reference sequence). V was pared by 2 bases and J by 2 bases, with 11 bases between. This chain's CDR3 is CASSLSWGATDTQYF. The CDR3 DNA reads as TGTGCCAGCAGCTTAAGCTGGGGGGCCACAGATACGCAGTATTTT.

This clonotype showed up just once. It may be a read error: a sequence one base away is much more abundant. This chain connects TRBV25-1 to TRBJ2-3, with D tentatively TRBD1 or TRBD2 (5 bases each). The V gene's germline CDR1 is MGHDK and CDR2 SYGVNS. Trimming took off 4 bases at V and 1 base at J, with 12 bases between the two ends. There are 15 residues in the CDR3. The CDR3 loop is CASSAPVGGTDTQYF. In DNA, the CDR3 is TGTGCCAGCAGTGCCCCGGTGGGGGGCACAGATACGCAGTATTTT.

This clonotype was observed many times. The chain combines TRBV7-9 with TRBJ1-3; the D is unclear. This CDR3 is 13 amino acids long. V was clipped by 5 bases and J by 2 bases, with 7 bases between them. The V gene's germline CDR1 is SEHNR and CDR2 FQNEAQ (reference sequence). The CDR3 sequence is CASSVGPGNTIYF. CDR3 DNA sequence: TGTGCCAGCAGCGTTGGGCCTGGAAACACCATATATTTT. Combining the CDR3 with reference TRBV7-9 and TRBJ1-3 gives the whole variable domain DTGVSQNPRHKITKRGQNVTFRCDPISEHNRLYWYRQTLGQGPEFLTYFQNEAQLEKSRLLSDRFSAERPKGSFSTLEIQRTEQGDSAMYLCASSVGPGNTIYFGEGSWLTVV.